Described below is a single TCR beta chain sequence and its context. Its antigen is unknown. The data stem from a study of somatic mutations in cytotoxic T cells in rheumatoid arthritis. Study-level background: Patient blood, which was peripheral blood collected as 30 ml EDTA, was drawn right after diagnosis and before any treatment started.

Repertoires were generated with immunoSEQ multiplex PCR, while TCRdb's copy carries only in-frame clones and drops some. In the table there are 14,000 or so clones, over 80% of which are singletons. Study-level points and caveats: Unidentified antigens were the targets of the expanded CD8+ clones. Rheumatoid arthritis patients showed CD8+ clonality increasing with age, unlike healthy controls.

The CDR3 is 17 amino acids. Trimming cost V 4 bases and J 0 bases, with 19 bases left between them. From germline, CDR1 is ENHRY and CDR2 SYGVKD. Isolation of the CD4+ and CD8+ populations was accomplished via positive magnetic bead selection, with purity assessed by flow cytometry. The chain links TRBV10-3 to TRBJ2-7; D tentatively fits TRBD1 or TRBD2 (6 bases each). Material: CD8+ T cells sorted from blood. This TCR was recovered from an adult with rheumatoid arthritis. CDR3 residues: CAISGAGGGESSYEQYF. The CDR3 coding sequence is TGTGCCATCAGTGGGGCAGGAGGGGGTGAAAGCTCCTACGAGCAGTACTTC.